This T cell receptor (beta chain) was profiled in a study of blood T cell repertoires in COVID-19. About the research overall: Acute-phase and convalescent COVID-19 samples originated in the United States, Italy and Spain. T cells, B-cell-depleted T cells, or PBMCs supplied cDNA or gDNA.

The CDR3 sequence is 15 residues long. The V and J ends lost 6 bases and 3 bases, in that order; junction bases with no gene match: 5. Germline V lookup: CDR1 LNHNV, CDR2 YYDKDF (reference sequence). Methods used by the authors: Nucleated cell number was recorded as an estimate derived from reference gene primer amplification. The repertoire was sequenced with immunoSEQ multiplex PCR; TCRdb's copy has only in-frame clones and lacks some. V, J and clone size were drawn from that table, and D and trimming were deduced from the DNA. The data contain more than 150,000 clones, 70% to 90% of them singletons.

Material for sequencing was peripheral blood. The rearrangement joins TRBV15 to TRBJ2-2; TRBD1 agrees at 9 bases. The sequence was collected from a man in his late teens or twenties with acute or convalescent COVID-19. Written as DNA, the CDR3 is TGTGCCACCAGAAGGACAGGGGTCCACACCGGGGAGCTGTTTTTT. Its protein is CATRRTGVHTGELFF.